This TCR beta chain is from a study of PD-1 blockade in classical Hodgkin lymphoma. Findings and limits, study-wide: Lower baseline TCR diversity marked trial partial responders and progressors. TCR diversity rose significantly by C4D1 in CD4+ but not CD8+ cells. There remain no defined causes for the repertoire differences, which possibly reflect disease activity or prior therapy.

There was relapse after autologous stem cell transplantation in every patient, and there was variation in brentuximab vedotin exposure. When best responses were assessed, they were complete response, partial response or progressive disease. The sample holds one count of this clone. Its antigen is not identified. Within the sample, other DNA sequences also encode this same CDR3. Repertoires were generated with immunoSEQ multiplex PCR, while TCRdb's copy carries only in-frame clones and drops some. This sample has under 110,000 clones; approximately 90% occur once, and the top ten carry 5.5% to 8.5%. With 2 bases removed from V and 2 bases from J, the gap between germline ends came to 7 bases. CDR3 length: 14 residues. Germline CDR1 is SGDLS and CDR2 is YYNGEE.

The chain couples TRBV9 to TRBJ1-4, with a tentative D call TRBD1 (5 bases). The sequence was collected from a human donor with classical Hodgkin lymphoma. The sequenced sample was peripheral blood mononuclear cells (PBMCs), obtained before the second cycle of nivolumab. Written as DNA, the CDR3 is TGTGCCAGCAGCGTGGGGGGTACTAATGAAAAACTGTTTTTT. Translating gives CASSVGGTNEKLFF.